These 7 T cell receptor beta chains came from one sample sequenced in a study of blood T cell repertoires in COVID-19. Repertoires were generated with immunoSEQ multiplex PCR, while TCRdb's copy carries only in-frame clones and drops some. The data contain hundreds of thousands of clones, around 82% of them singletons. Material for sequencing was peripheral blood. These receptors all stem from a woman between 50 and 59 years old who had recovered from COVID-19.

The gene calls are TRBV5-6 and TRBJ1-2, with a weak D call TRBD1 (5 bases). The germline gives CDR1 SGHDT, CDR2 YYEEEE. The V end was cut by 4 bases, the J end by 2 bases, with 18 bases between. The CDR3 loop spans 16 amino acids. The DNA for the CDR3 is TGTGCCAGCAGCCTCATCGGGAGGGGCGTGAACTATGGCTACACCTTC. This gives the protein CASSLIGRGVNYGYTF. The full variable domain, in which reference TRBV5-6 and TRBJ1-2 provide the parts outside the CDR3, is DAGVTQSPTHLIKTRGQQVTLRCSPKSGHDTVSWYQQALGQGPQFIFQYYEEEERQRGNFPDRFSGHQFPNYSSELNVNALLLGDSALYLCASSLIGRGVNYGYTFGSGTRLTVV.

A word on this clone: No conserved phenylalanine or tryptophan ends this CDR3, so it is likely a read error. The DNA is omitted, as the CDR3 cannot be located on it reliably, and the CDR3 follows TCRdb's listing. The CDR3 protein is CASSLRAGGPD. V gene TRBV7-3 combines with J gene TRBJ2-7; the table's D call TRBD2 went unverified against the DNA. The CDR3 contains 11 residues when both ends are counted. Germline assignment: CDR1 SGHTA and CDR2 FQGTGA.

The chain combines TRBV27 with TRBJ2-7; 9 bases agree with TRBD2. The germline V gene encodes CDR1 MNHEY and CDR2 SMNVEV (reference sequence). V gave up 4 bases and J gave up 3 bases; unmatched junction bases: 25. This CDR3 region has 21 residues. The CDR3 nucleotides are TGTGCCAGCAGTTCCGGGGTGTGGGGAGTAGCGGGAGTTCAACAGGGCTACGAGCAGTACTTC. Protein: CASSSGVWGVAGVQQGYEQYF.

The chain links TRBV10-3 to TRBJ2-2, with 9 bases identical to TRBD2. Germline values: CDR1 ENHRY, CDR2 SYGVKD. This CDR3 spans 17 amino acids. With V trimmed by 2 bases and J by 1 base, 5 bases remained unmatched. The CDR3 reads CAISELGSGGNTGELFF. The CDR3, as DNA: TGTGCCATCAGTGAGCTTGGTAGCGGGGGGAACACCGGGGAGCTGTTTTTT.

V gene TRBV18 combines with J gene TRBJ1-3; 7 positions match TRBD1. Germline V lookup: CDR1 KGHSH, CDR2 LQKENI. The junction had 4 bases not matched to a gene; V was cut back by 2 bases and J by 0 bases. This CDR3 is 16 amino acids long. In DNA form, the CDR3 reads TGTGCCAGCTCACCAGGGGGACAGAGCTCTGGAAACACCATATATTTT. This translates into CASSPGGQSSGNTIYF.

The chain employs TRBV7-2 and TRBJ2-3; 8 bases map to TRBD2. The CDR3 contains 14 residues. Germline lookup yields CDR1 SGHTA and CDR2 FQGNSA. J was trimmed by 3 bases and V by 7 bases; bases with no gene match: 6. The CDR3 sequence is CASTISGTTDTQYF. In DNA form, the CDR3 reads TGTGCCAGCACCATTAGCGGGACGACAGATACGCAGTATTTT.

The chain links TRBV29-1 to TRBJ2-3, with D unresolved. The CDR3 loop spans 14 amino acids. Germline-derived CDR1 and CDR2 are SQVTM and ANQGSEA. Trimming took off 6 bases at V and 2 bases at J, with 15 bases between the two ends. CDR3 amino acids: CSVGAVQYTDTQYF. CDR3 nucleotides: TGCAGCGTGGGCGCAGTTCAGTACACAGATACGCAGTATTTT.